The clone carrying this TCR beta chain was recorded only once. The antigen is not known. Germline values: CDR1 SGHAT, CDR2 FQNNGV. The CDR3 is 20 residues long. The V segment lost 3 bases and the J segment 2 bases; nucleotides outside the gene matches: 15. This entry is derived from a study of identical twins. Study observations and caveats: Alpha sequences that were out-of-frame and twin-shared showed an excess of low generation probability.

TCRdb re-called the 5' RACE reads with MiXCR, one entry per CDR3 protein. Of 650,000 to 750,000 distinct CDR3 sequences listed, 21% are singletons. In addition, the sample was reused for a study of T cells expressing NK-cell markers. That work states: Top CD8+ clonotypes included the dominant CD3+CD56+NKG2C+ clonotypes in roughly 6 donors.

The chain recombines TRBV11-2 with TRBJ2-3; TRBD2 aligns across 12 bases. The sequenced sample was PBMCs. The receptor comes from a woman between 18 and 30 years old in good health. The CDR3 sequence is CASSFGLAGTVPEYTDTQYF. In DNA form, the CDR3 reads TGTGCCAGCAGCTTCGGACTAGCGGGAACAGTACCCGAGTACACAGATACGCAGTATTTT. Full variable domain (rest looked up from reference TRBV11-2 and TRBJ2-3): EAGVAQSPRYKIIEKRQSVAFWCNPISGHATLYWYQQILGQGPKLLIQFQNNGVVDDSQLPKDRFSAERLKGVDSTLKIQPAKLEDSAVYLCASSFGLAGTVPEYTDTQYFGPGTRLTVL.